Included here is one T cell receptor beta chain sequence, with context. Terminally differentiated effector memory CD45RA+ cells were excluded from the naive CD8 cells, which were CD45RO-negative and positively selected for CCR7. V was shortened by 4 bases and J by 6 bases, with 12 bases between the two germline ends. Per the germline V gene, CDR1 is LNHDA and CDR2 is SQIVND (reference sequence). CDR3 length equals 14 residues. These data belong to a study of shared clonotypes between healthy human individuals. Assay: immunoSEQ multiplex PCR; the TCRdb copy retains only in-frame clones and omits some. The sample has millions of clones, approximately 94% seen once.

The material sequenced was naive CD8+ T cells from PBMCs. The rearrangement links TRBV19 to TRBJ2-2; no definite D call. This clonotype was obtained from a man aged 18 to 29 in good health. Some clones in this sample may be carry-over from other donors' samples. CDR3 region: CASSKPPASGELFF. In nucleotides, the CDR3 is TGTGCCAGTAGTAAACCTCCAGCCTCCGGGGAGCTGTTTTTT.